This T cell receptor (beta chain) emerged from a study of cytomegalovirus exposure and HLA in healthy donors. The donors were members of the validation cohort, which comprised about 120 subjects and was separate from the first cohort of more than 500 subjects. Assay: immunoSEQ multiplex PCR; the TCRdb copy retains only in-frame clones and omits some. The repertoire has roughly 350,000 clones, around 86% of them found once; the top ten carry more than 0.8%. This CDR3 contains 15 residues. Trimming took off 0 bases at V and 6 bases at J, with 15 bases between the two ends. Germline V gives CDR1 GTSNPN, CDR2 SVGIG (reference sequence).

The TCR sequence derives from a woman aged 18-29 years in good health and CMV-seronegative. Sequencing was carried out using PBMCs. The chain employs TRBV30 and TRBJ2-1; possible D gene TRBD2, 6 bases. CDR3 coding DNA: TGTGCCTGGAGTGTAAGGTTGGGGGGAGCCAATGAGCAGTTCTTC. Protein product: CAWSVRLGGANEQFF.